The rows below give T cell receptor beta chains drawn from one sample of a study of T cell responses to AZD1222 COVID-19 vaccine. Sequencing used immunoSEQ multiplex PCR; TCRdb keeps in-frame clones, though not all of them. The top ten hold about 4% of the sample, which has approximately 100,000 clones, about 87% seen once. The sample was peripheral blood, taken 28 days after the second AZD1222 dose. Source of these receptors: an adult who received the AZD1222 COVID-19 vaccine. Both conserved end residues are part of each CDR3. Part of the rows lack a size; the others show once, few, many or a class for expanded clones.

J: TRBJ1-2
size: .
V: TRBV7-2
CDR3: CASSFYRIANYGYTF

J: TRBJ1-5
size: .
V: TRBV11-3
CDR3: CASRGGSRPSNQPQHF

J: TRBJ1-1
size: .
V: TRBV29-1
CDR3: CSVERAGVNTEAFF

J: TRBJ2-5
size: .
V: TRBV2
CDR3: CASSEMGQETQYF

J: TRBJ1-1
size: .
V: TRBV6-5
CDR3: CASSSDWDEAFF

J: TRBJ1-6
size: once
V: TRBV23-1
CDR3: CASSQSVLRTRYNSPLHF

J: TRBJ2-7
size: .
V: TRBV3-1/TRBV3-2
CDR3: CASSQGGLAGRSSYEQYF

J: TRBJ2-7
size: .
V: TRBV7-9
CDR3: CASSLTGYEQYF

J: TRBJ1-5
size: few
V: TRBV7-2
CDR3: CASSARTDQPQHF

J: TRBJ1-2
size: .
V: TRBV19
CDR3: CASSEGQGYSGYTF

J: TRBJ1-5
size: .
V: TRBV6-5
CDR3: CASSYSNTNNQPQHF

J: TRBJ1-2
size: .
V: TRBV7-2
CDR3: CASSLDPANYGYTF

J: TRBJ1-5
size: .
V: TRBV19
CDR3: CASSTNYQPQHF

J: TRBJ1-5
size: .
V: TRBV30
CDR3: CAWSQGRFSNQPQHF

J: TRBJ2-2
size: .
V: TRBV29-1
CDR3: CSVPRGTTTGELFF

J: TRBJ1-4
size: .
V: TRBV5-1
CDR3: CASSLRQGMEKLFF

J: TRBJ1-1
size: .
V: TRBV7-2
CDR3: CASSLVRVNTEAFF

J: TRBJ2-1
size: .
V: TRBV11-1
CDR3: CASSEISGGNEQFF

J: TRBJ2-7
size: .
V: TRBV18
CDR3: CASSSLGTGSYEQYF

J: TRBJ2-1
size: .
V: TRBV7-9
CDR3: CASSPVGTSVHNEQFF

J: TRBJ1-3
size: few
V: TRBV21-1
CDR3: CASSPPGETTNF

J: TRBJ2-7
size: .
V: TRBV5-1
CDR3: CASSPGQKTYEQYF

J: TRBJ2-1
size: .
V: TRBV9
CDR3: CASSPPGGLSYNEQFF

J: TRBJ2-5
size: once
V: TRBV7-9
CDR3: CASSLGGGIQETQYF

J: TRBJ2-1
size: medium-sized
V: TRBV6-2/TRBV6-3
CDR3: CASSPDRLGQFF

J: TRBJ2-1
size: once
V: TRBV6-2/TRBV6-3
CDR3: CASSYTEASREQFF

J: TRBJ2-7
size: .
V: TRBV9
CDR3: CASSAGTSGRLNSYEQYF

J: TRBJ2-4
size: .
V: TRBV28
CDR3: CASSLSAGLKNIQYF

J: TRBJ2-4
size: .
V: TRBV7-9
CDR3: CASSSPVGAGKDIQYF

J: TRBJ2-1
size: .
V: TRBV2
CDR3: CASSEAGDYHREFF

J: TRBJ2-1
size: .
V: TRBV29-1
CDR3: CSVVDWGGEQFF

J: TRBJ2-2
size: few
V: TRBV29-1
CDR3: CSARPGTGAGELFF

J: TRBJ2-7
size: .
V: TRBV12-1
CDR3: CASSFICRRTYEQYF

J: TRBJ1-1
size: .
V: TRBV7-8
CDR3: CASRRDHGNTEAFF

J: TRBJ2-7
size: .
V: TRBV30
CDR3: CAWTQLVEQYF

J: TRBJ1-2
size: .
V: TRBV3-1/TRBV3-2
CDR3: CASSPPWEGANGYTF

J: TRBJ2-5
size: .
V: TRBV7-8
CDR3: CASAKGQTQETQYF

J: TRBJ2-1
size: .
V: TRBV5-1
CDR3: CASSFTRGSNNEQFF

J: TRBJ1-3
size: .
V: TRBV19
CDR3: CASSIKFGSGNTIYF

J: TRBJ2-5
size: .
V: TRBV7-6
CDR3: CASSPSVPSETQYF

J: TRBJ2-3
size: .
V: TRBV6-1
CDR3: CASSELGARADTQYF